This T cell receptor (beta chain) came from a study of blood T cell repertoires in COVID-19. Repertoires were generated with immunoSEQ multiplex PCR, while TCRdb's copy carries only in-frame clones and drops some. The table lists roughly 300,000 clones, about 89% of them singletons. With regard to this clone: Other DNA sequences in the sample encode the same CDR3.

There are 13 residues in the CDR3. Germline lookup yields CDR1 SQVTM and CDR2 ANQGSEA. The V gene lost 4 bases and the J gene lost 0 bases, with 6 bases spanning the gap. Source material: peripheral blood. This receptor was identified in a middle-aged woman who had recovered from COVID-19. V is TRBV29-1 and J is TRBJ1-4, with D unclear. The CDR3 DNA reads TGCAGCGTTGCGCGGGCAACTAATGAAAAACTGTTTTTT. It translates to CSVARATNEKLFF.